Here is one T cell receptor (beta chain) with its context. The method was immunoSEQ multiplex PCR; TCRdb's version includes in-frame clones alone and lacks a portion of them. Among about 210,000 clones listed, almost 85% were seen once. This CDR3 spans 13 amino acids. Trimming took 5 bases from V and 6 from J; bases not matched to a gene: 4. This sample stems from a study of blood T cell repertoires in COVID-19. Turning to the study itself: The samples span acute and convalescent COVID-19 from the United States, Italy and Spain. From T cells, B-cell-depleted T cells, or PBMCs came the material, which was cDNA or gDNA.

The rearrangement uses TRBV12-3 or TRBV12-4 and TRBJ2-1, with 7 bases aligning to TRBD1. Sequencing was performed on peripheral blood. The source of this sequence is a woman aged 70-85 years with COVID-19, enrolled during active disease. The CDR3 spells CASSPRQGNEQFF. CDR3 coding DNA: TGTGCCAGCAGTCCCCGACAGGGCAATGAGCAGTTCTTC.